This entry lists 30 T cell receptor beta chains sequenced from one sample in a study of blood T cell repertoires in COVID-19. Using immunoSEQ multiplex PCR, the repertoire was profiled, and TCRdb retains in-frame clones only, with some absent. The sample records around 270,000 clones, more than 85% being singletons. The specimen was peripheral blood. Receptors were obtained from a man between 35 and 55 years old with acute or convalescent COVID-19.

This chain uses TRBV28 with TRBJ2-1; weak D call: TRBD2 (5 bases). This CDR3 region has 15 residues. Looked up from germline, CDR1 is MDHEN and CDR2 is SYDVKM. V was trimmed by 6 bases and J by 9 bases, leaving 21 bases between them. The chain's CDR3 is CASRGGDGSGGEQFF. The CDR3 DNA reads TGTGCCAGCAGAGGCGGAGATGGCAGCGGTGGTGAGCAGTTCTTC.

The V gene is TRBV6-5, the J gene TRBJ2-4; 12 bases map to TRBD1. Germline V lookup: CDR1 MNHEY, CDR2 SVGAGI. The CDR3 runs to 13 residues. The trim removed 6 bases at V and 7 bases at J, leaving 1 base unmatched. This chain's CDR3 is CASRGQGANIQYF. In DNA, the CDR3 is TGTGCCAGCAGGGGACAGGGGGCGAACATTCAGTACTTC.

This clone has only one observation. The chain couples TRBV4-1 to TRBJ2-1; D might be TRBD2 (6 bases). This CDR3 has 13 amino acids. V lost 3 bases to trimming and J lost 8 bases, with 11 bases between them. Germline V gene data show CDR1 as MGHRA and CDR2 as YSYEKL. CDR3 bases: TGCGCCAGCAGCCAGAGGGGAGGTGATGAGCAGTTCTTC. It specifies CASSQRGGDEQFF.

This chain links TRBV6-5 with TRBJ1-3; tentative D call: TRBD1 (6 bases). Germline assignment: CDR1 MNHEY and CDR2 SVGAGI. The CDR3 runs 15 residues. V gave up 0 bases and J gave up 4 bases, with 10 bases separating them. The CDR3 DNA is TGTGCCAGCAGTTACTCGACAGGAGGAGGAAACACCATATATTTT. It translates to CASSYSTGGGNTIYF.

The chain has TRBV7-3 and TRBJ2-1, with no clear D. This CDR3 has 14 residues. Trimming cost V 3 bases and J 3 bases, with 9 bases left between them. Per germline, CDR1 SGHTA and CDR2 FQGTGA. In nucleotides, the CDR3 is TGTGCCAGCAGCTTGCTATCGGGCTACAATGAGCAGTTCTTC. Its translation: CASSLLSGYNEQFF.

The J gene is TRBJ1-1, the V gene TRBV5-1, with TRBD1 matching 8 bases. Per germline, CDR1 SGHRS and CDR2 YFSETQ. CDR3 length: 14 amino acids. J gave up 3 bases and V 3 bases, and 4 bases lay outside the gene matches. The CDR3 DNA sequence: TGCGCCAGCAGCTGGAAACAGGGGGACACTGAAGCTTTCTTT. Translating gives CASSWKQGDTEAFF.

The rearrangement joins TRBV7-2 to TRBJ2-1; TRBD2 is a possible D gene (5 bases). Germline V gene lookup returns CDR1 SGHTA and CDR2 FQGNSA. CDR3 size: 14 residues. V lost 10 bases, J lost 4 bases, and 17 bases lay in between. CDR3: CATSRGALYNEQFF. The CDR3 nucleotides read TGTGCCACTTCTCGGGGAGCCCTTTACAATGAGCAGTTCTTC.

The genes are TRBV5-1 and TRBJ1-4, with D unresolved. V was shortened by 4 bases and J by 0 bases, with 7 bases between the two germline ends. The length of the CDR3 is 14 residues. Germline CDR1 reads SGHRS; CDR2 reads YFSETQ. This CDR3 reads CASSPYATNEKLFF. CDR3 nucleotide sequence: TGCGCCAGCAGCCCTTATGCAACTAATGAAAAACTGTTTTTT.

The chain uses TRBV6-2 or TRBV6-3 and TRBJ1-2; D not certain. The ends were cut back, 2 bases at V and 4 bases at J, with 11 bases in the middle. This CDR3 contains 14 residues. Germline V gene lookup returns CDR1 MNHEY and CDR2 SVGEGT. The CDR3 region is CASSYSNTVYGYTF. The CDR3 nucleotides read TGTGCCAGCAGTTACAGTAATACGGTCTATGGCTACACCTTC.

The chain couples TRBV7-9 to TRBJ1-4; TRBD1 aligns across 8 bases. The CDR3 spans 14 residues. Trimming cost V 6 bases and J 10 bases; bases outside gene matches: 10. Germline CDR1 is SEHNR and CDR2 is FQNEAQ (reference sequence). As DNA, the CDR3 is TGTGCCAGCAGTTTGGACAGGGCAGTCGGAAAACTGTTTTTT. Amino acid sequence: CASSLDRAVGKLFF.

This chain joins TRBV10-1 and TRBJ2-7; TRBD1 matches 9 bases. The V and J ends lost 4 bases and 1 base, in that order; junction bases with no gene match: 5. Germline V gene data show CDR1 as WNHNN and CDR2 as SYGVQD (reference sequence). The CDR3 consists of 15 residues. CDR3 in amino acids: CASSAGTGLSYEQYF. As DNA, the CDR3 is TGCGCCAGCAGTGCCGGGACAGGGCTTTCCTACGAGCAGTACTTC.

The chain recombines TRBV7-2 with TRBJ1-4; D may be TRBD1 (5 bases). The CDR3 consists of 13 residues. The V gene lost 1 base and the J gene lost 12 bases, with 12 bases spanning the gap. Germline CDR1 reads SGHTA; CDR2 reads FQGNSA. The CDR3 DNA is TGTGCCAGCAGCTTAGGGAGACAGTTGGAACTGTTTTTT. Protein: CASSLGRQLELFF.

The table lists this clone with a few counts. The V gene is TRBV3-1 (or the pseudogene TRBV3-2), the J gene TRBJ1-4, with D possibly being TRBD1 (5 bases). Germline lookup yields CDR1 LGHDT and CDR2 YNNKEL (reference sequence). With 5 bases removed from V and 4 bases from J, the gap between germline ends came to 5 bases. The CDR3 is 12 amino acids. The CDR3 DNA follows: TGTGCCAGCAGCAGGGGTAATGAAAAACTGTTTTTT. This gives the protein CASSRGNEKLFF.

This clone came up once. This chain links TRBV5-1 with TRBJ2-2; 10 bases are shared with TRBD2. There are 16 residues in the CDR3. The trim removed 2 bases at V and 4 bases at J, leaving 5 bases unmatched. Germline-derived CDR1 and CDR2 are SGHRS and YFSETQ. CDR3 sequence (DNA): TGCGCCAGCAGCTTCAGCGGGGGGGTCCGCACCGGGGAGCTGTTTTTT. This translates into CASSFSGGVRTGELFF.

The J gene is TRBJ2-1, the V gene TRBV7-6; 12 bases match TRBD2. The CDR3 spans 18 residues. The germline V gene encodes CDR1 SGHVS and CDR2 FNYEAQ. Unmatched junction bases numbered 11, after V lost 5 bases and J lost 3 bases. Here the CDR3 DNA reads TGTGCCAGCAGCCCTCATCGACTAGCGGGGGACCTCTACAATGAGCAGTTCTTC. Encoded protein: CASSPHRLAGDLYNEQFF.

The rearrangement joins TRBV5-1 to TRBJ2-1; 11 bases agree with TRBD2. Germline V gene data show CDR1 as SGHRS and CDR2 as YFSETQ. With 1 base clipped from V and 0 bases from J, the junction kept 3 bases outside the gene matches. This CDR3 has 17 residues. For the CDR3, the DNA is TGCGCCAGCAGCTTGCTAGCGGGGGGTACCTCCTACAATGAGCAGTTCTTC. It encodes CASSLLAGGTSYNEQFF.

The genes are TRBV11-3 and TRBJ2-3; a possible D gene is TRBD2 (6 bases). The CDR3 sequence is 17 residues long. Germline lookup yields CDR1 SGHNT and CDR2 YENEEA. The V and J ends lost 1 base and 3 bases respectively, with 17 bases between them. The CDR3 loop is CASSLGGSGLGTDTQYF. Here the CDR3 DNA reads TGTGCCAGCAGCTTAGGCGGTAGCGGCCTAGGGACAGATACGCAGTATTTT.

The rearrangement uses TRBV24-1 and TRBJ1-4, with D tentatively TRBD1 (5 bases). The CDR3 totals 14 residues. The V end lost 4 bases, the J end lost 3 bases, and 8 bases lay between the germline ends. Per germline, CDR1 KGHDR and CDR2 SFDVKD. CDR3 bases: TGTGCCACCAGTGAGGCAGGGCCTAATGAAAAACTGTTTTTT. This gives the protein CATSEAGPNEKLFF.

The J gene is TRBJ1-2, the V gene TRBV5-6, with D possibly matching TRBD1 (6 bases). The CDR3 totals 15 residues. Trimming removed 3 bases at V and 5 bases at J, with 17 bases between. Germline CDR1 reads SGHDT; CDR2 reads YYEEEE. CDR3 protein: CASSSRQAVWYGYTF. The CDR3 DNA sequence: TGTGCCAGCAGCTCAAGACAGGCCGTTTGGTATGGCTACACCTTC.

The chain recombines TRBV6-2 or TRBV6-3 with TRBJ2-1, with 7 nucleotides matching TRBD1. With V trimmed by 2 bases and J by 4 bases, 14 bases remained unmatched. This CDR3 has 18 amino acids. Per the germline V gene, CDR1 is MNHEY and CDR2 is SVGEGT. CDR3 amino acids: CASSYPADRDRRYNEQFF. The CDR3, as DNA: TGTGCCAGCAGTTACCCAGCGGACCGGGACAGACGATACAATGAGCAGTTCTTC.

The CDR3 sequence: CASSPGQGLYGYTF. CDR3 DNA sequence: TGTGCCAGCAGCCCAGGACAGGGCCTCTATGGCTACACCTTC. The chain links TRBV6-1 to TRBJ1-2; TRBD1 matches 8 bases. The length of the CDR3 is 14 residues. V lost 6 bases to trimming and J lost 4 bases; unmatched junction nucleotides: 7. The V gene's germline CDR1 is MNHNS and CDR2 SASEGT.

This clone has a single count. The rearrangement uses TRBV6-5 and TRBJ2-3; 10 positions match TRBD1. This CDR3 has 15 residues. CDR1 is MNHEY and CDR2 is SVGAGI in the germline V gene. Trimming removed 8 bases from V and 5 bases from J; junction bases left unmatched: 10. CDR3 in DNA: TGTGCCAGCGGACTAGGGACAGGGGATGTAGATACGCAGTATTTT. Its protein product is CASGLGTGDVDTQYF.

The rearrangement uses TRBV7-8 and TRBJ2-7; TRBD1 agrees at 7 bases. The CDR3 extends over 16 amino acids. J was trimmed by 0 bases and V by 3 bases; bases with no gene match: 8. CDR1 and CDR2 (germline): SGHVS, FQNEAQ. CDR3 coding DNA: TGTGCCAGCAGCTTTGGATCCGGGACAGTCTCCTACGAGCAGTACTTC. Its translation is CASSFGSGTVSYEQYF.

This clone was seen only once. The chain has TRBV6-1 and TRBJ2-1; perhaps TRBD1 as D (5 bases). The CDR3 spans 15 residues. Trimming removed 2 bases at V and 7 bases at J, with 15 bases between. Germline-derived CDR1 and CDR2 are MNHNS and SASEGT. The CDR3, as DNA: TGTGCCAGCAGTGAACAGCAGGGTGAGTGGAATGAGCAGTTCTTC. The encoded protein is CASSEQQGEWNEQFF.

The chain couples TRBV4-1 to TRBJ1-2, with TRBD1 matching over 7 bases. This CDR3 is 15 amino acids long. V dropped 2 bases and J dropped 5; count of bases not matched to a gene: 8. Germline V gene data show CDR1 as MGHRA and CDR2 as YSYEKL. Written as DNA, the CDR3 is TGCGCCAGCAGCCAAAGCGAACAGGGGACTTATGGCTACACCTTC. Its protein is CASSQSEQGTYGYTF.

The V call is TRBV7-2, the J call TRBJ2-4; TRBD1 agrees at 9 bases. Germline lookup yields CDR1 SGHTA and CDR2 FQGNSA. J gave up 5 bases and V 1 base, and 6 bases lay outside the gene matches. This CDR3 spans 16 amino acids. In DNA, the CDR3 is TGTGCCAGCAGCTTAGGAGGACAGGGGCAGCAAAACATTCAGTACTTC. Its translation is CASSLGGQGQQNIQYF. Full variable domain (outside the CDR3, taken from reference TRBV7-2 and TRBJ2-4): GAGVSQSPSNKVTEKGKDVELRCDPISGHTALYWYRQSLGQGLEFLIYFQGNSAPDKSGLPSDRFSAERTGGSVSTLTIQRTQQEDSAVYLCASSLGGQGQQNIQYFGAGTRLSVL.

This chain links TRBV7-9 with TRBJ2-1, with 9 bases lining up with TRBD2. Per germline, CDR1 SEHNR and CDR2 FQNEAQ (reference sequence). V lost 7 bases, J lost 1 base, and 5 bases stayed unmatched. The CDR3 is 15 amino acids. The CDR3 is CASTNSGGSYNEQFF. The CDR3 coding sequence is TGTGCCAGCACCAATAGCGGGGGTTCCTACAATGAGCAGTTCTTC.

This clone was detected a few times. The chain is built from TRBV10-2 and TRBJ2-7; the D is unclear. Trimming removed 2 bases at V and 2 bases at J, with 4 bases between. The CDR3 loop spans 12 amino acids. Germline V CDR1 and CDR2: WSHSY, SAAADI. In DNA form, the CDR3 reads TGCGCCAGCAGTGAGGCGGCCTACGAGCAGTACTTC. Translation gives CASSEAAYEQYF.

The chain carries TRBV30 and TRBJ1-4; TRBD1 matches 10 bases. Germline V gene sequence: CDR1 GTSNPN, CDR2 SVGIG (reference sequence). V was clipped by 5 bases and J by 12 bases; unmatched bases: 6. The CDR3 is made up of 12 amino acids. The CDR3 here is CAWGDRGSQLFF. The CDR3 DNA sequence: TGTGCCTGGGGGGACAGGGGATCTCAACTGTTTTTT.

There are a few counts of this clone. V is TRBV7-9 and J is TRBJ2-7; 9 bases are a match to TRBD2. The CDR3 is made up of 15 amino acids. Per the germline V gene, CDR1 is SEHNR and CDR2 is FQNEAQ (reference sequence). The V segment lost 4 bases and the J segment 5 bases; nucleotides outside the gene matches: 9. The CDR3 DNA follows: TGTGCCAGCAGCTCGGAGTCAGCGGGGGGTCACGAGCAGTACTTC. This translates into CASSSESAGGHEQYF.